One sample yielded the 16 T cell receptor beta chains listed below, sequenced in a study of T cell responses to AZD1222 COVID-19 vaccine listed by TCRdb under 2021. Library preparation used the immunoSEQ multiplex PCR assay. TCRdb took this table from immuneACCESS and kept in-frame rearrangements with V and J called. Such tables lack part of the clones; where checked against another copy, unresolved V genes explain under half of the gap, and the rest is unexplained. The sample data list fewer than 150,000 clones, and under 90% of these were observed just once. The ten largest clonotypes hold 7% to 9% of the sample. This specimen's time point label, per the study, means: baseline before first vaccination. The sample in question was peripheral blood, obtained on day 0 of AZD1222 vaccination. Receptors originate from an adult in good health.

The chain links TRBV7-3 to TRBJ2-1; D is possibly TRBD1 or TRBD2 (5 bases each). Trimming shortened V by 6 bases and J by 3 bases, and 12 bases separated the two germline ends. Germline V lookup: CDR1 SGHTA, CDR2 FQGTGA. The CDR3 has 14 amino acids. CDR3 sequence reads: CASSGGKNYNEQFF. Here the CDR3 DNA reads TGTGCCAGCAGTGGGGGTAAAAACTACAATGAGCAGTTCTTC. Looking up the rest from reference TRBV7-3 and TRBJ2-1 gives the full variable domain: GAGVSQTPSNKVTEKGKYVELRCDPISGHTALYWYRQSLGQGPEFLIYFQGTGAADDSGLPNDRFFAVRPEGSVSTLKIQRTERGDSAVYLCASSGGKNYNEQFFGPGTRLTVL.

V usage is TRBV19 and J usage is TRBJ1-2; D is uncertain. Germline CDR1 is LNHDA and CDR2 is SQIVND (reference sequence). V lost 6 bases to trimming and J lost 4 bases, with 12 bases between them. The CDR3 is 13 residues long. This chain's CDR3 is CASSFQSVYGYTF. In DNA form, the CDR3 reads TGTGCCAGTAGCTTCCAATCGGTCTATGGCTACACCTTC.

J is TRBJ2-7 and V is TRBV20-1; D is uncertain. Germline V gene lookup returns CDR1 DFQATT and CDR2 SNEGSKA (reference sequence). V was cut by 4 bases and J by 1 base, with 5 bases left in between. This CDR3 region has 11 residues. The chain's CDR3 is CSATSSYEQYF. CDR3 nucleotide sequence: TGCAGTGCTACCTCTTCCTACGAGCAGTACTTC.

The rearrangement links TRBV28 to TRBJ2-1; D call uncertain. The CDR3 is 10 amino acids. Trimming left V 4 bases short and J 8 bases short, with 3 bases between. The germline V gene encodes CDR1 MDHEN and CDR2 SYDVKM. The CDR3 reads CASSSYEQFF. The DNA of the CDR3 is TGTGCCAGCAGTTCTTATGAGCAGTTCTTC.

The rearrangement uses TRBV7-2 and TRBJ2-7; 12 positions match TRBD1. Germline CDR1 SGHTA, CDR2 FQGNSA. This CDR3 is 15 amino acids long. V lost 5 bases to trimming and J lost 3 bases; unmatched junction nucleotides: 5. The CDR3: CASSLGTGGFYEQYF. The DNA for the CDR3 is TGTGCCAGCAGCCTCGGGACAGGGGGCTTCTACGAGCAGTACTTC.

V and J are TRBV30 and TRBJ1-3; a weak D match, TRBD1 (6 bases). The V end was cut by 0 bases, the J end by 2 bases, with 8 bases between. CDR1 and CDR2 from the germline V gene are GTSNPN and SVGIG (reference sequence). The CDR3 runs 14 residues. For the CDR3, the DNA is TGTGCCTGGAGTGTACCAGGGGCTGGAAACACCATATATTTT. This codes for CAWSVPGAGNTIYF.

The gene calls are TRBV5-4 and TRBJ2-5, with 8 bases lining up with TRBD1. Trimming took 4 bases from V and 5 from J; bases not matched to a gene: 4. CDR1 and CDR2 (germline): SGHNT, YYREEE (reference sequence). This CDR3 region has 13 residues. CDR3 sequence: CASSRTGTETQYF. In DNA form, the CDR3 reads TGTGCCAGCAGCCGGACAGGGACGGAGACCCAGTACTTC.

This chain uses TRBV6-2 or TRBV6-3 with TRBJ1-4; no reliable D call. Germline lookup yields CDR1 MNHEY and CDR2 SVGEGT. The CDR3 consists of 16 residues. Trimming took off 0 bases at V and 8 bases at J, with 16 bases between the two ends. For the CDR3, the DNA is TGTGCCAGCAGTTACTCGAGTTTGCGTGCGGGCGAAAAACTGTTTTTT. It translates to CASSYSSLRAGEKLFF.

The chain is built from TRBV5-1 and TRBJ2-3; no reliable D call. Trimming shortened V by 1 base and J by 0 bases, and 15 bases separated the two germline ends. In germline, CDR1 is SGHRS, CDR2 YFSETQ. This CDR3 has 17 residues. CDR3 in DNA: TGCGCCAGCAGCTTGTTGGGCGGTCAGACTAGCACAGATACGCAGTATTTT. Translation: CASSLLGGQTSTDTQYF.

The CDR3 sequence: CASSLAGTGAYNEQFF. The CDR3 DNA reads as TGTGCCAGCAGCTTAGCCGGGACAGGGGCCTACAATGAGCAGTTCTTC. The genes are TRBV11-3 and TRBJ2-1; 10 positions match TRBD1. Per the germline V gene, CDR1 is SGHNT and CDR2 is YENEEA. This CDR3 has 16 amino acids. The trim removed 1 base at V and 2 bases at J, leaving 2 bases unmatched.

This clone was recorded a few times. CDR3 residues: CASRRDPLSNQPQHF. The CDR3 nucleotides are TGCGCCAGCAGGCGAGACCCCCTTAGCAATCAGCCCCAGCATTTT. The chain joins TRBV5-1 to TRBJ1-5, with D hard to call. Trimming took off 5 bases at V and 0 bases at J, with 12 bases between the two ends. Germline-derived CDR1 and CDR2 are SGHRS and YFSETQ. CDR3 size: 15 residues.

The chain combines TRBV7-6 with TRBJ2-1, with D possibly matching TRBD1 (6 bases). CDR1 SGHVS and CDR2 FNYEAQ come from the germline V gene. V dropped 1 base and J dropped 0 bases, with 13 bases sitting between them. There are 17 residues in the CDR3. The DNA of the CDR3 is TGTGCCAGCAGCTTAGTTACAGGGATAAGCTCCTACAATGAGCAGTTCTTC. Translating gives CASSLVTGISSYNEQFF.

CDR3 loop: CASSNPGLAEGPLAKNIQYF. The CDR3 nucleotides read TGTGCCAGCAGTAATCCGGGACTAGCGGAAGGTCCCTTGGCCAAAAACATTCAGTACTTC. The J gene is TRBJ2-4, the V gene TRBV6-4; 11 nucleotides align to TRBD2. Germline CDR1 is MRHNA and CDR2 is SNTAGT. The length of the CDR3 is 20 residues. With 5 bases clipped from V and 1 base from J, the junction kept 16 bases outside the gene matches.

CDR3 nucleotides: TGCAGCGGGGGGGGACTAGCGGGTCCGGGCAATGAGCAGTTCTTC. Translation: CSGGGLAGPGNEQFF. The chain employs TRBV29-1 and TRBJ2-1; 12 nucleotides match TRBD2. Germline V CDR1 and CDR2: SQVTM, ANQGSEA. The CDR3 sequence is 15 residues long. With V trimmed by 7 bases and J by 6 bases, 10 bases remained unmatched.

This chain connects TRBV4-1 to TRBJ1-4; D is possibly TRBD1 (5 bases). The CDR3 runs to 14 residues. V dropped 2 bases and J dropped 8 bases, with 12 bases sitting between them. CDR1 is MGHRA, CDR2 YSYEKL, per germline. CDR3 amino acids: CASSQRDLGEKLFF. As DNA, the CDR3 is TGCGCCAGCAGCCAAAGGGACCTAGGGGAAAAACTGTTTTTT.

This clone was counted between two and nine times. A junction end diverges from the germline sequence, so it may reflect a read error. This sequence joins TRBV7-7 and TRBJ1-6, with unresolved D. CDR3 size: 13 residues. Germline assignment: CDR1 SSHAT and CDR2 FNYEAQ (reference sequence). CDR3 sequence (DNA): TGTGCTAGCAGCTTTACATTGGCCTCACCCCTCCACTTT. The encoded protein is CASSFTLASPLHF. The variable domain in full, completed from reference TRBV7-7 and TRBJ1-6, reads GAGVSQSPRYKVTKRGQDVTLRCDPISSHATLYWYQQALGQGPEFLTYFNYEAQPDKSGLPSDRFSAERPEGSISTLTIQRTEQRDSAMYRCASSFTLASPLHFGNGTRLTVT.